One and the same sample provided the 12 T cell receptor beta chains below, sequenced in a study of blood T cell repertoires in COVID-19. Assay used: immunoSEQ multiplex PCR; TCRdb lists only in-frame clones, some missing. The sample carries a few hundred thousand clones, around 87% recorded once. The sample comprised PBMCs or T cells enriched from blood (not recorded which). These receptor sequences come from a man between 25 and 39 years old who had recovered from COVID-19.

The CDR3 loop reads CAGYSKGNYGYTF. The CDR3 nucleotides are TGTGCCGGATACAGTAAGGGGAACTATGGCTACACCTTC. The chain carries TRBV2 and TRBJ1-2; D is possibly TRBD1 (5 bases). The germline CDR1 and CDR2 sequences are SNHLY and FYNNEI. The CDR3 extends over 13 amino acids. V was clipped by 11 bases and J by 2 bases, with 15 bases between them.

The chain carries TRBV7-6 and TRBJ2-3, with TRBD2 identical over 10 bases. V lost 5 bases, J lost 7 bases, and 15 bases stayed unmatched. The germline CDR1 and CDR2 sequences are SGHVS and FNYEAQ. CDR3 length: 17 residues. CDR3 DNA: TGTGCCAGCAGCCACTTGACCGGGACTAGCGACCAGTATACGCAGTATTTT. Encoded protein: CASSHLTGTSDQYTQYF. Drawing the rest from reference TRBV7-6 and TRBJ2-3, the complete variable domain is GAGVSQSPRYKVTKRGQDVALRCDPISGHVSLYWYRQALGQGPEFLTYFNYEAQQDKSGLPNDRFSAERPEGSISTLTIQRTEQRDSAMYRCASSHLTGTSDQYTQYFGPGTRLTVL.

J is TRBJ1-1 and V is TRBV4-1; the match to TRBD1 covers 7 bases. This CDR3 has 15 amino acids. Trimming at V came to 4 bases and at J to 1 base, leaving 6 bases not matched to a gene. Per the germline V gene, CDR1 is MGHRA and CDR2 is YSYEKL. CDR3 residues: CASSLKRTGNTEAFF. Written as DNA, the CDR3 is TGCGCCAGCAGCCTCAAGCGGACAGGGAACACTGAAGCTTTCTTT.

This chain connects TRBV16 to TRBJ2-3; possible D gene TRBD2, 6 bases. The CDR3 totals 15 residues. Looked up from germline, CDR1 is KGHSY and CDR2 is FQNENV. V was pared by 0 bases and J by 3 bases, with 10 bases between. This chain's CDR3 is CASSQSGRGTDTQYF. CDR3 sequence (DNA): TGTGCCAGCAGCCAATCCGGCCGGGGGACAGATACGCAGTATTTT.

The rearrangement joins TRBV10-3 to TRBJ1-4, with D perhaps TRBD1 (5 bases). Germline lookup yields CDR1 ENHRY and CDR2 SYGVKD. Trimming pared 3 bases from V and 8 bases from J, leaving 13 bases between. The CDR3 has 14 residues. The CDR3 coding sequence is TGTGCCATCAGTGATGGAGGGGCCCGGGAAAAACTGTTTTTT. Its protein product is CAISDGGAREKLFF.

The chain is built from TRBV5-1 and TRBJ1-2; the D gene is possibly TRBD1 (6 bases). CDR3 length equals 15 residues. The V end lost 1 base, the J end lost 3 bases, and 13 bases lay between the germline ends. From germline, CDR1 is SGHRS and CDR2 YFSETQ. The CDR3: CASSLYPGHDYGYTF. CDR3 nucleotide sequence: TGCGCCAGCAGCTTGTATCCGGGACATGACTATGGCTACACCTTC. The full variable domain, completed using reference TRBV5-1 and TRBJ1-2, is KAGVTQTPRYLIKTRGQQVTLSCSPISGHRSVSWYQQTPGQGLQFLFEYFSETQRNKGNFPGRFSGRQFSNSRSEMNVSTLELGDSALYLCASSLYPGHDYGYTFGSGTRLTVV.

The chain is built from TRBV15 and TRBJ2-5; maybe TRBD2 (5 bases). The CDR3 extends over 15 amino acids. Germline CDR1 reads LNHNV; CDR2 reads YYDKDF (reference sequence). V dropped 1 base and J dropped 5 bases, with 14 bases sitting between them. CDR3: CATSRGTGSAETQYF. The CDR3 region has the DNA TGTGCCACCAGCAGAGGTACGGGAAGTGCGGAGACCCAGTACTTC.

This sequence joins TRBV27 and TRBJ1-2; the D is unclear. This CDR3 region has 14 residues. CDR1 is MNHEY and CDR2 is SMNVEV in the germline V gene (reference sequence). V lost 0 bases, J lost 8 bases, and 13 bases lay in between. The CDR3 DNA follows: TGTGCCAGCAGTTTATCATCCCGGGGAGGGGGCTACACCTTC. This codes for CASSLSSRGGGYTF.

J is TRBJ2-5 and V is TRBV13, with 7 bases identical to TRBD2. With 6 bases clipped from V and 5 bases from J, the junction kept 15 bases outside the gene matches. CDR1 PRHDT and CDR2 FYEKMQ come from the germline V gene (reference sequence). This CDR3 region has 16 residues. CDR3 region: CASSLGGSSGWETQYF. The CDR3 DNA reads TGTGCCAGCAGTCTTGGGGGGTCTAGCGGATGGGAGACCCAGTACTTC.

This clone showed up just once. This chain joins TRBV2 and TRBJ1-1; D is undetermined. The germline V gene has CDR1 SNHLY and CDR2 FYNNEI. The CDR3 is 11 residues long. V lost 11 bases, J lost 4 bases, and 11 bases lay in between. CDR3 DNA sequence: TGTGCCGGTGCCCGGGGCACTGAAGCTTTCTTT. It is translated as CAGARGTEAFF.

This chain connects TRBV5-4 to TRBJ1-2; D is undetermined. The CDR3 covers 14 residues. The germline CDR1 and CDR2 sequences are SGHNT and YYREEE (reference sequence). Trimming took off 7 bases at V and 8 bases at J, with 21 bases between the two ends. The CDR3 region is CASAPLTREDGYTF. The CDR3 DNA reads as TGTGCCAGCGCCCCGTTGACGAGGGAAGACGGCTACACCTTC.

CDR3 nucleotides: TGTGCCATCACAACAGGGGTGGACTACGAGCAGTACTTC. This translates into CAITTGVDYEQYF. The chain has TRBV2 and TRBJ2-7; 7 bases are a match to TRBD1. V shed 10 bases, J shed 3 bases, and the junction held 9 bases outside the gene matches. This CDR3 comprises 13 residues. Per the germline V gene, CDR1 is SNHLY and CDR2 is FYNNEI.